The TCR beta chain described here comes from a study of blood T cell repertoires in COVID-19. Some clones are missing from TCRdb's copy, which holds only in-frame ones; the method was immunoSEQ multiplex PCR. Of some 150,000 clones in the sample, about 89% are singletons; the top ten hold 2.5% to 4%. This CDR3 spans 16 amino acids. The germline CDR1 and CDR2 sequences are SGHRS and YFSETQ. Germline trimming cut 4 bases from V and 2 bases from J; bases unmatched to any gene: 6. The chain links TRBV5-1 to TRBJ2-3, with TRBD2 matching over 11 bases. The TCR comes from a man aged 65 to 79 with acute or convalescent COVID-19. Source material: peripheral blood. This CDR3 is CASSDGTSGPTDTQYF. The CDR3 nucleotides are TGCGCCAGCAGCGACGGGACTAGCGGCCCCACAGATACGCAGTATTTT. Variable domain in full (rest from reference TRBV5-1 and TRBJ2-3): KAGVTQTPRYLIKTRGQQVTLSCSPISGHRSVSWYQQTPGQGLQFLFEYFSETQRNKGNFPGRFSGRQFSNSRSEMNVSTLELGDSALYLCASSDGTSGPTDTQYFGPGTRLTVL.